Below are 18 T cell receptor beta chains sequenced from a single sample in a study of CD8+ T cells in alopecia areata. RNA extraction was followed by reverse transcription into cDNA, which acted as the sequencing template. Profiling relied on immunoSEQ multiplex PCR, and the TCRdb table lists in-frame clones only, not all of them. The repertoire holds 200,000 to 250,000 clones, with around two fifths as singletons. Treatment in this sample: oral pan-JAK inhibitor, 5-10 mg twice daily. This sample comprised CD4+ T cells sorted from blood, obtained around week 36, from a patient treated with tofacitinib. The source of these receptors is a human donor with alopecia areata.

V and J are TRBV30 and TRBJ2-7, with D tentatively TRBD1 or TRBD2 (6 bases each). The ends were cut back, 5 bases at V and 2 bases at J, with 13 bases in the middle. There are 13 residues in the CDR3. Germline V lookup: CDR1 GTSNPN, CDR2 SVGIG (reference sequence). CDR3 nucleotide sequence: TGTGCCTGGGCGGGACAACCTACCTACGAGCAGTACTTC. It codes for CAWAGQPTYEQYF.

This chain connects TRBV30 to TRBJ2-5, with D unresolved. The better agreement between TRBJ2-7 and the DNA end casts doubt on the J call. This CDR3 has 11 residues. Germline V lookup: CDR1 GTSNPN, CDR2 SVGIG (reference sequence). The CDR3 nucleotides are TGTGCCTGGGGGATCGCCTACGAGCAGTACTTC. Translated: CAWGIAYEQYF.

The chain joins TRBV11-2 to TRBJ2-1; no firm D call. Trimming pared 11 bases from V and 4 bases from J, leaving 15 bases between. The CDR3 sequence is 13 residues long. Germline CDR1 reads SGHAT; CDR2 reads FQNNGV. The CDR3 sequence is CASRRPVYNEQFF. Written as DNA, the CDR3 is TGTGCCTCCCGCCGTCCCGTTTACAATGAGCAGTTCTTC.

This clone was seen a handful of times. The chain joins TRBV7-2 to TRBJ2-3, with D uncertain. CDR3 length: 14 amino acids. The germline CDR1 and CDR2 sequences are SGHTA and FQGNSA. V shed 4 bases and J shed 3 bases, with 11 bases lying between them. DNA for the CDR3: TGTGCCAGCAGCTCCAAGCCCGGGACAGATACGCAGTATTTT. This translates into CASSSKPGTDTQYF.

CDR3 DNA: TGTGCCAGCAGCCGGGGAACTAGCGGCTCCTACGAGCAGTACTTC. Protein: CASSRGTSGSYEQYF. The chain combines TRBV9 with TRBJ2-5, with 8 bases aligning to TRBD2. The end of the DNA fits TRBJ2-7 better, so the J call may be wrong. The CDR3 sequence is 15 residues long. CDR1 is SGDLS and CDR2 is YYNGEE in the germline V gene.

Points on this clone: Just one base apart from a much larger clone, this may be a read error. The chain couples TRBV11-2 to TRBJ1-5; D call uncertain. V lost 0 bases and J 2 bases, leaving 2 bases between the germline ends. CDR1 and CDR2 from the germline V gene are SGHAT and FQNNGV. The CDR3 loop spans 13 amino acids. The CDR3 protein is CASSLDRNQPQHF. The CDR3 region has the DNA TGTGCCAGCAGCTTAGATCGCAATCAGCCCCAGCATTTT.

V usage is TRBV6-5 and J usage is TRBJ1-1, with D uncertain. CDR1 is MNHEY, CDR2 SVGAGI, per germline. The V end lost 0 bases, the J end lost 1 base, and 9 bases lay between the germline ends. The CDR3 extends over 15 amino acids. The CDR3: CASSYSIAENTEAFF. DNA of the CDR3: TGTGCCAGCAGTTACTCGATCGCGGAGAACACTGAAGCTTTCTTT.

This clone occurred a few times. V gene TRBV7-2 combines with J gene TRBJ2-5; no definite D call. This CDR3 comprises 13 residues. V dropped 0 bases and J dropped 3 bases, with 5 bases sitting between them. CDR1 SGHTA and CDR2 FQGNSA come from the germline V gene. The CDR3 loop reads CASSLAPEETQYF. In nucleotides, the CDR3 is TGTGCCAGCAGCTTAGCCCCTGAAGAGACCCAGTACTTC.

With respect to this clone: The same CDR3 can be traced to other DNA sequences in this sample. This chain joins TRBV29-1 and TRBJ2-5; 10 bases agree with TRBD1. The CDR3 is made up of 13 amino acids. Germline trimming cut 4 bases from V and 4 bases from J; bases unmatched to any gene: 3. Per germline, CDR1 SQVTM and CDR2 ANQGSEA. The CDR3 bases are TGCAGCGTTGGACAGGGGGCGGGAGAGACCCAGTACTTC. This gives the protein CSVGQGAGETQYF.

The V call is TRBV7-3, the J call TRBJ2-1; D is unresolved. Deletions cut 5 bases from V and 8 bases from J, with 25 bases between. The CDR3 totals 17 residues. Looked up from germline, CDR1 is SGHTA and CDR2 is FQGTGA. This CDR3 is CASSHGHPAAAGDEQFF. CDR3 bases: TGTGCCAGCAGCCATGGCCATCCAGCAGCAGCTGGGGATGAGCAGTTCTTC.

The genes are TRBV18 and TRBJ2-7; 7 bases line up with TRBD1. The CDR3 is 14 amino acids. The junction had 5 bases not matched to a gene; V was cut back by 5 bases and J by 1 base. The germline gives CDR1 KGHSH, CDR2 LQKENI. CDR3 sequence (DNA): TGTGCCAGCTCAACTGCGACAGGGTCCTACGAGCAGTACTTC. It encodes CASSTATGSYEQYF.

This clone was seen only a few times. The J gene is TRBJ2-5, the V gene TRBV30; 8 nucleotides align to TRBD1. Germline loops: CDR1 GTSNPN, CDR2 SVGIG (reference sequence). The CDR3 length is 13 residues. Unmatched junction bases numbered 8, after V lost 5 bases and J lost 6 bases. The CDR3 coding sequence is TGTGCCTGGGAGGTGGACAGGGTGAAGACCCAGTACTTC. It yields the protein CAWEVDRVKTQYF.

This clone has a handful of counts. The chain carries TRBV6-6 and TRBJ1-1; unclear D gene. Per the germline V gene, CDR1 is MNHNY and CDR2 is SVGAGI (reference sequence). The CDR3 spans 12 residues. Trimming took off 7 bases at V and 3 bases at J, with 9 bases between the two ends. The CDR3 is CASTYSDTEAFF. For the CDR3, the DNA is TGTGCCAGCACCTACTCGGACACTGAAGCTTTCTTT.

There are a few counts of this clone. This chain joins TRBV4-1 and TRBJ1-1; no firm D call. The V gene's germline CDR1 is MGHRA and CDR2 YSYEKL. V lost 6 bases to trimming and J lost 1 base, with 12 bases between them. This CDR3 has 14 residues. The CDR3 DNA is TGCGCCAGCAGTCCTCGGGAGGGGAACACTGAAGCTTTCTTT. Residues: CASSPREGNTEAFF.

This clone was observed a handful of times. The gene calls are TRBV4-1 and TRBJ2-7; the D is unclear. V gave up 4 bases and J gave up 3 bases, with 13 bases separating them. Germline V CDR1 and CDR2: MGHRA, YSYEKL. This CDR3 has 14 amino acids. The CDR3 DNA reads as TGCGCCAGCAGCCGAAACAGCAACGGCTACGAGCAGTACTTC. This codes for CASSRNSNGYEQYF.

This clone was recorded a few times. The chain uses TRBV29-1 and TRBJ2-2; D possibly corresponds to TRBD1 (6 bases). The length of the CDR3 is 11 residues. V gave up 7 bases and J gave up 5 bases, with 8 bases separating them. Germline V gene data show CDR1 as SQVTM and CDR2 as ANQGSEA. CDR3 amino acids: CSGRGTGELFF. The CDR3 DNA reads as TGCAGCGGTAGGGGGACCGGGGAGCTGTTTTTT.

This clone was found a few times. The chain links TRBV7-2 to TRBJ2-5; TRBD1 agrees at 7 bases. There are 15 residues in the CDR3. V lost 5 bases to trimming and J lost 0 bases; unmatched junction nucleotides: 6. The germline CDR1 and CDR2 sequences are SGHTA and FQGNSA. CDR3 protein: CASSLRGPYQETQYF. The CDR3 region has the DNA TGTGCCAGCAGCCTTAGGGGGCCGTACCAAGAGACCCAGTACTTC.

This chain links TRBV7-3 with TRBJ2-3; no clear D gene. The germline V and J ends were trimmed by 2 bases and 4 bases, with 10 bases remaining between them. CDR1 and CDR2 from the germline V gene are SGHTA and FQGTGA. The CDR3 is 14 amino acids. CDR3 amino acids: CASSLASESDTQYF. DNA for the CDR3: TGTGCCAGCAGCTTAGCTTCAGAGTCAGATACGCAGTATTTT.